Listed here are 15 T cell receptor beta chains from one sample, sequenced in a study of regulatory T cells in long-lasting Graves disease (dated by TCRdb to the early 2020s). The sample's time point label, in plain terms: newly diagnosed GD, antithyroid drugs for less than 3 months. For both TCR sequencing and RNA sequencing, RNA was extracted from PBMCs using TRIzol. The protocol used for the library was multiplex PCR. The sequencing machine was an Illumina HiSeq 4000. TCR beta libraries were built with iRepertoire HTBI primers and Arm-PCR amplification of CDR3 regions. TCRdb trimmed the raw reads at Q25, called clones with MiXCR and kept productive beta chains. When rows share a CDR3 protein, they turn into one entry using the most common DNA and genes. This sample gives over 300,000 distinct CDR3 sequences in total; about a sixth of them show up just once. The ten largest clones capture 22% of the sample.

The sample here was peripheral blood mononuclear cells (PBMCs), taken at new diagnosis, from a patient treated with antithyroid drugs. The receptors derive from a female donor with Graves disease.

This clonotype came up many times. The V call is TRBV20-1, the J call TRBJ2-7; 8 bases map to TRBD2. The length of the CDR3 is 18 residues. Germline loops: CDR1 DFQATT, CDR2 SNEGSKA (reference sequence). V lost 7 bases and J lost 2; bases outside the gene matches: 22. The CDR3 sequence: CSGGGIPGLEGIAYEQYF. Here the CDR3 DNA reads TGCAGTGGAGGGGGGATACCGGGACTAGAAGGTATTGCCTACGAGCAGTACTTC.

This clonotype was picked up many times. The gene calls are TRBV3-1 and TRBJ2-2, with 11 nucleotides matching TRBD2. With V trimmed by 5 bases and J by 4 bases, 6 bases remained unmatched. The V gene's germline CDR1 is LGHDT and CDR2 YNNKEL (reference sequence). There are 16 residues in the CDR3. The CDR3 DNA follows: TGTGCCAGCAGCAGTAGCGGGAGGGCCACCACCGGGGAGCTGTTTTTT. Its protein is CASSSSGRATTGELFF.

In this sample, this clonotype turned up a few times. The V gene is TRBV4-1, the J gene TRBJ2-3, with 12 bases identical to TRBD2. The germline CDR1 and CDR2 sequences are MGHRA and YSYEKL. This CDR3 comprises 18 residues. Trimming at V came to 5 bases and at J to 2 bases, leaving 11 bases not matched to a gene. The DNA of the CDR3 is TGCGCCAGCAGCTTTCGATCGACTAGCGGGGGCACCACAGATACGCAGTATTTT. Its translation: CASSFRSTSGGTTDTQYF.

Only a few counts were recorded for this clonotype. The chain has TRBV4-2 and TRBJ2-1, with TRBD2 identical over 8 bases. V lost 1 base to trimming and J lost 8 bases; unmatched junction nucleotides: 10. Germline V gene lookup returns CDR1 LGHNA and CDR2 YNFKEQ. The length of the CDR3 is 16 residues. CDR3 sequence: CASSQVYGGVPHEQFF. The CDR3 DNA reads TGTGCCAGCAGCCAAGTATACGGGGGGGTCCCCCATGAGCAGTTCTTC.

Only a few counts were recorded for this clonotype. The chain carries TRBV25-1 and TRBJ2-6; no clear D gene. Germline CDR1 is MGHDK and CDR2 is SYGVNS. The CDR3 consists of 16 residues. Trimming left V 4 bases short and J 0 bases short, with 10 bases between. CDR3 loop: CASSARPYSGANVLTF. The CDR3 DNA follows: TGTGCCAGCAGTGCCCGCCCTTACTCTGGGGCCAACGTCCTGACTTTC.

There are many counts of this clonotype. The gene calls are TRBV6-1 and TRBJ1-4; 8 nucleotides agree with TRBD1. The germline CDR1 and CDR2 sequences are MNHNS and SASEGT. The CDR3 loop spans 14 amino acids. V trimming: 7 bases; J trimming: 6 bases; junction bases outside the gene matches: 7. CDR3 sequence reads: CASKEGQVDEKLFF. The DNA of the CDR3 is TGTGCCAGCAAGGAGGGACAGGTGGATGAAAAACTGTTTTTT.

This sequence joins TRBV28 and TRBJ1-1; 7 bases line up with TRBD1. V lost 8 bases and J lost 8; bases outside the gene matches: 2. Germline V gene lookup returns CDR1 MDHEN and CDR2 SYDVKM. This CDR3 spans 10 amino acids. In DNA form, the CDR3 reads TGTGCCAGCGGGGACAGAGAAGCTTTCTTT. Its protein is CASGDREAFF.

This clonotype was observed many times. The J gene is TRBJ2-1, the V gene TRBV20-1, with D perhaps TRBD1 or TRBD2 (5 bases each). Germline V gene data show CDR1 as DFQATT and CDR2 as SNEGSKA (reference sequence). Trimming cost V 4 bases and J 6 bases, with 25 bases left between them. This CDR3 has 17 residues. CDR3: CSAIAVGAILGPNEQFF. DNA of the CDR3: TGCAGTGCTATCGCAGTCGGGGCAATCCTGGGTCCCAATGAGCAGTTCTTC.

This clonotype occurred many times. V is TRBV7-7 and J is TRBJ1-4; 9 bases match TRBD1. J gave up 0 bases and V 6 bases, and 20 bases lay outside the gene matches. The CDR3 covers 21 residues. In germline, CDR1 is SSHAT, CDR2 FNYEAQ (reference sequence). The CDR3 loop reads CASRKIPTGTGIIPTNEKLFF. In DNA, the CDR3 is TGTGCCAGCAGAAAAATCCCCACCGGGACAGGGATAATCCCAACTAATGAAAAACTGTTTTTT.

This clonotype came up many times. The DNA for the CDR3 is TGCGCCAGCAGCCGGACCGGACAGGTCAGGGAGACCCAGTACTTC. Translated, it gives CASSRTGQVRETQYF. J is TRBJ2-5 and V is TRBV4-1, with 7 bases identical to TRBD1. This CDR3 has 15 amino acids. CDR1 is MGHRA, CDR2 YSYEKL, per germline. V lost 4 bases to trimming and J lost 5 bases; unmatched junction nucleotides: 10.

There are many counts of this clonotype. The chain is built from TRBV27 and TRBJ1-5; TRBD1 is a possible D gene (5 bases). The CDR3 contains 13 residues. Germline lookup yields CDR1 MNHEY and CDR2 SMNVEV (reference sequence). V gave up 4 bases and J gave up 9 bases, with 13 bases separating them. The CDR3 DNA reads TGTGCCAGCAGTTGGTCCTTAGACAGGCCCCAGCATTTT. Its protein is CASSWSLDRPQHF.

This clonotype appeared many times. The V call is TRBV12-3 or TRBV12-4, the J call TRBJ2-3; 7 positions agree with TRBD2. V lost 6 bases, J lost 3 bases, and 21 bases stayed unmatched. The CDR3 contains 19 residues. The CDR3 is CASRSKRVGLRRGTDTQYF. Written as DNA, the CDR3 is TGTGCCAGCAGATCGAAGCGGGTTGGACTCAGGCGGGGGACAGATACGCAGTATTTT.

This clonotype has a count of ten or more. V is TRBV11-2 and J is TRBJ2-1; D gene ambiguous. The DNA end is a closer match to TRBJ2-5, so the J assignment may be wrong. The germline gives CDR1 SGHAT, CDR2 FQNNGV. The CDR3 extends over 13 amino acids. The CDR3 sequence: CASSFTAQETQYF. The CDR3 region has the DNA TGTGCCAGCAGCTTCACAGCCCAAGAGACCCAGTACTTC.

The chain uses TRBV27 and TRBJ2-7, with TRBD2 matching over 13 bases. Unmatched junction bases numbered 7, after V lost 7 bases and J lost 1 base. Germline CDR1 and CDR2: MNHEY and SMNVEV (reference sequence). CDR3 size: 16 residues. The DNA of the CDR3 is TGTGCCAGCACCGGACTAGCGGGGGCCTATTCCTACGAGCAGTACTTC. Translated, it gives CASTGLAGAYSYEQYF.

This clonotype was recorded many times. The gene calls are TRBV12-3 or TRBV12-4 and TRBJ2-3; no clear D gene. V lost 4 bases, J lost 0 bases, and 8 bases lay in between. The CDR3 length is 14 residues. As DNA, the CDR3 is TGTGCCAGCAGTTCGGCGGCTAGCACAGATACGCAGTATTTT. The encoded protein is CASSSAASTDTQYF.